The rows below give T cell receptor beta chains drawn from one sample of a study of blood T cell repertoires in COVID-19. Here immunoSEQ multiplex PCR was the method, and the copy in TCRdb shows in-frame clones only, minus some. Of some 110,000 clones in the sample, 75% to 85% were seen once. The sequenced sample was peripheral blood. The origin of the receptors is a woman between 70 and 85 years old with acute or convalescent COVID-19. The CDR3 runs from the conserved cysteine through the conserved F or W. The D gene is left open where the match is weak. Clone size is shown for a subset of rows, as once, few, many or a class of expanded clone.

CDR3: CASSEPVRGQVNSPLHF; J: TRBJ1-6; D: TRBD1; V: TRBV6-1; size: .; length: 17
CDR3: CASSVAEGPSPSF; J: TRBJ1-1; D: .; V: TRBV9; size: .; length: 13
CDR3: CASSWDSPPTEAFF; J: TRBJ1-1; D: TRBD1; V: TRBV19; size: .; length: 14
CDR3: CASSQFGLSGNTIYF; J: TRBJ1-3; D: .; V: TRBV4-1; size: .; length: 15
CDR3: CASSFYGGTASSGANVLTF; J: TRBJ2-6; D: .; V: TRBV7-2; size: .; length: 19
CDR3: CASSQAEQLHTEAFF; J: TRBJ1-1; D: .; V: TRBV3-1/TRBV3-2; size: once; length: 15
CDR3: CASSLGVAGPPLETQYF; J: TRBJ2-5; D: TRBD2; V: TRBV7-9; size: .; length: 17
CDR3: CATSRGTSGRRAGDTQYF; J: TRBJ2-3; D: TRBD2; V: TRBV15; size: .; length: 18
CDR3: CASSSGPGGSYNEQFF; J: TRBJ2-1; D: TRBD2; V: TRBV5-1; size: .; length: 16
CDR3: CASSLTGTANTEAFF; J: TRBJ1-1; D: TRBD1; V: TRBV6-5; size: .; length: 15
CDR3: CASSGRNTEAFF; J: TRBJ1-1; D: .; V: TRBV12-3/TRBV12-4; size: .; length: 12
CDR3: CASSILAGVGGEQFF; J: TRBJ2-1; D: TRBD2; V: TRBV28; size: .; length: 15
CDR3: CASSLDGVGEAFF; J: TRBJ1-1; D: .; V: TRBV5-1; size: .; length: 13
CDR3: CASSDAGLAPSSYNEQFF; J: TRBJ2-1; D: TRBD2; V: TRBV6-4; size: .; length: 18
CDR3: CASSHLGREETQYF; J: TRBJ2-5; D: TRBD2; V: TRBV3-1/TRBV3-2; size: once; length: 14
CDR3: CASSPPGVRKTQYF; J: TRBJ2-5; D: .; V: TRBV16; size: .; length: 14
CDR3: CASSYSLAGGKNIQYF; J: TRBJ2-4; D: TRBD2; V: TRBV6-5; size: .; length: 16
CDR3: CASRNDRGEGNQPQHF; J: TRBJ1-5; D: TRBD1; V: TRBV19; size: .; length: 16
CDR3: CASAGGSSYNSPLHF; J: TRBJ1-6; D: TRBD1; V: TRBV10-3; size: .; length: 15
CDR3: CASSLIQGAIEAFF; J: TRBJ1-1; D: TRBD1; V: TRBV11-2; size: .; length: 14
CDR3: CASSTGRSNQPQHF; J: TRBJ1-5; D: TRBD1; V: TRBV19; size: .; length: 14
CDR3: CASSPRDRVFRGAFF; J: TRBJ1-1; D: TRBD1; V: TRBV28; size: .; length: 15
CDR3: CASSARTGVNEKLFF; J: TRBJ1-4; D: TRBD1; V: TRBV5-6; size: .; length: 15
CDR3: CATSRGQVGEETQYF; J: TRBJ2-5; D: .; V: TRBV15; size: .; length: 15
CDR3: CASSPSPDSLVEQYF; J: TRBJ2-7; D: .; V: TRBV9; size: .; length: 15
CDR3: CASSHPGGGELFF; J: TRBJ2-2; D: .; V: TRBV4-3; size: once; length: 13
CDR3: CASSQAAAQPQHF; J: TRBJ1-5; D: .; V: TRBV19; size: .; length: 13
CDR3: CASSLSVASEQETQYF; J: TRBJ2-5; D: .; V: TRBV5-4; size: few; length: 16
CDR3: CASSPVQGHWKETQYF; J: TRBJ2-5; D: .; V: TRBV18; size: .; length: 16
CDR3: CASSLALDKVGLNTEAFF; J: TRBJ1-1; D: .; V: TRBV7-9; size: .; length: 18
CDR3: CASSYGQGAGNTIYF; J: TRBJ1-3; D: TRBD1; V: TRBV6-5; size: .; length: 15
CDR3: CASSQLKTGVEEKLFF; J: TRBJ1-4; D: TRBD1; V: TRBV28; size: .; length: 16
CDR3: CASSVGTGRGEAFF; J: TRBJ1-1; D: .; V: TRBV9; size: .; length: 14
CDR3: CASSSSGSGMQFF; J: TRBJ2-1; D: TRBD2; V: TRBV7-2; size: .; length: 13
CDR3: CASSFYISSYNEQFF; J: TRBJ2-1; D: .; V: TRBV7-2; size: .; length: 15
CDR3: CSVHGLAGGPSSSYEQYF; J: TRBJ2-7; D: TRBD2; V: TRBV29-1; size: .; length: 18
CDR3: CASSARTGGDTQYF; J: TRBJ2-3; D: TRBD1; V: TRBV7-3; size: .; length: 14
CDR3: CASSPEQGSNEQYF; J: TRBJ2-7; D: .; V: TRBV7-8; size: .; length: 14
CDR3: CASSLDRFSYEQYF; J: TRBJ2-7; D: .; V: TRBV27; size: .; length: 14
CDR3: CASSQGGAGSSTDTQYF; J: TRBJ2-3; D: .; V: TRBV4-1; size: .; length: 17
CDR3: CASSLHGPGTEAFF; J: TRBJ1-1; D: .; V: TRBV19; size: .; length: 14
CDR3: CASRTPGQGAGELFF; J: TRBJ2-2; D: TRBD1; V: TRBV28; size: .; length: 15
CDR3: CASSLAGQHLAGANVLTF; J: TRBJ2-6; D: TRBD1; V: TRBV5-6; size: .; length: 18
CDR3: CASSKVKGREVETQYF; J: TRBJ2-5; D: .; V: TRBV21-1; size: .; length: 16
CDR3: CASSVTSGGYNEQFF; J: TRBJ2-1; D: TRBD2; V: TRBV7-2; size: many; length: 15
CDR3: CASRNPGQETQYF; J: TRBJ2-5; D: .; V: TRBV2; size: .; length: 13
CDR3: CASSVGQINEKLFF; J: TRBJ1-4; D: TRBD1; V: TRBV5-4; size: .; length: 14
CDR3: CASSLGRQGHSYEQYF; J: TRBJ2-7; D: TRBD1; V: TRBV18; size: .; length: 16
CDR3: CASSVGQNQPQHF; J: TRBJ1-5; D: .; V: TRBV18; size: few; length: 13
CDR3: CASSLRDSGGSSGANVLTF; J: TRBJ2-6; D: TRBD2; V: TRBV7-9; size: .; length: 19
CDR3: CAISESGSSGQPQHF; J: TRBJ1-5; D: .; V: TRBV10-3; size: .; length: 15
CDR3: CASSQDIGGTTLNEKLFF; J: TRBJ1-4; D: .; V: TRBV4-3; size: .; length: 18
CDR3: CASSPRQNYLGAQHF; J: TRBJ1-5; D: .; V: TRBV6-2/TRBV6-3; size: .; length: 15
CDR3: CASSKWDSGTSLHF; J: TRBJ1-6; D: .; V: TRBV27; size: .; length: 14
CDR3: CASSQVRGTGELFF; J: TRBJ2-2; D: .; V: TRBV4-3; size: .; length: 14
CDR3: CASSRDTNTGELFF; J: TRBJ2-2; D: .; V: TRBV5-5; size: .; length: 14
CDR3: CASKAAGGGQETQYF; J: TRBJ2-5; D: TRBD2; V: TRBV10-2; size: .; length: 15